One sample yielded the 2 T cell receptor beta chains listed below, sequenced in a study of cytomegalovirus exposure and HLA in healthy donors. TCRdb's copy holds only in-frame clones and misses some; the assay was immunoSEQ multiplex PCR. The sample has about 100,000 clones, approximately 85% seen once. Material: PBMCs. The receptors were sampled from a woman under 30 in good health and CMV-seronegative.

The chain combines TRBV5-6 with TRBJ1-4, with D uncertain. CDR3 length: 16 amino acids. The germline V and J ends were trimmed by 1 base and 0 bases, with 10 bases remaining between them. Germline-derived CDR1 and CDR2 are SGHDT and YYEEEE. CDR3 protein: CASSLHSLTTNEKLFF. The CDR3 DNA reads as TGTGCCAGCAGCTTGCACAGCCTTACAACTAATGAAAAACTGTTTTTT.

This clone is a singleton in its sample. In nucleotides, the CDR3 is TGTGCCAGCAGCGGCGGGGGGGAAAGCACAGATACGCAGTATTTT. Translating it yields CASSGGGESTDTQYF. This chain joins TRBV13 and TRBJ2-3; the match to TRBD2 covers 9 bases. V lost 5 bases and J lost 0; bases outside the gene matches: 3. This CDR3 has 15 residues. From germline, CDR1 is PRHDT and CDR2 FYEKMQ (reference sequence). The whole variable domain, filled in from reference TRBV13 and TRBJ2-3, reads AAGVIQSPRHLIKEKRETATLKCYPIPRHDTVYWYQQGPGQDPQFLISFYEKMQSDKGSIPDRFSAQQFSDYHSELNMSSLELGDSALYFCASSGGGESTDTQYFGPGTRLTVL.